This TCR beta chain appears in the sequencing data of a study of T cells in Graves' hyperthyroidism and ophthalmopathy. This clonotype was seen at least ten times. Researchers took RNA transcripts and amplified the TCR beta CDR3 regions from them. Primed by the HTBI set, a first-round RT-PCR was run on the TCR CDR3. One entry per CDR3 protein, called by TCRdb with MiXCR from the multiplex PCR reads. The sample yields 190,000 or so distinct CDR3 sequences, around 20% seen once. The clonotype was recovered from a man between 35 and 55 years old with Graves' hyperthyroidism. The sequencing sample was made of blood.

DNA of the CDR3: TGCGCCAGCAGCTCCGGGACAGCTAACACTGAAGCTTTCTTT. Protein: CASSSGTANTEAFF. V and J are TRBV5-1 and TRBJ1-1; 7 nucleotides line up with TRBD1. J lost 2 bases, V lost 3 bases, and 4 bases had no gene match. This CDR3 is 14 amino acids long. From germline, CDR1 is SGHRS and CDR2 YFSETQ.